These 14 T cell receptor beta chains originate from one sample sequenced in a study of T cells in localized non-small cell lung cancer. Sequenced by immunoSEQ multiplex PCR; TCRdb stores in-frame clones only, minus some. The sample includes tens of thousands of clones, more than 75% seen only once; the top ten take more than 20%. The source was peripheral blood, collected before any cancer treatment. These receptor sequences come from a woman aged 40-69 years with stage I squamous cell lung carcinoma.

The genes are TRBV5-1 and TRBJ1-6; TRBD1 might be the D (6 bases). Germline assignment: CDR1 SGHRS and CDR2 YFSETQ. The CDR3 runs 14 residues. V lost 3 bases, J lost 8 bases, and 12 bases lay in between. CDR3 in DNA: TGCGCCAGCAGCTGGGACACGGGATATTCACCCCTCCACTTT. Translated, it gives CASSWDTGYSPLHF.

In this sample, this clone turned up once. The chain couples TRBV6-1 to TRBJ2-2; D is ambiguous. Germline CDR1 and CDR2: MNHNS and SASEGT. This CDR3 is 12 amino acids long. V lost 7 bases and J 4 bases, leaving 7 bases between the germline ends. The CDR3 DNA follows: TGTGCCAGCACAAAGAGCACCGGGGAGCTGTTTTTT. It is translated as CASTKSTGELFF.

This clone was recorded a few times. The genes are TRBV6-5 and TRBJ2-7; D remains unclear. Per the germline V gene, CDR1 is MNHEY and CDR2 is SVGAGI. The CDR3 is made up of 14 amino acids. V lost 0 bases and J lost 6, with 12 bases in between. The chain's CDR3 is CASSYSIVEREQYF. The CDR3 bases are TGTGCCAGCAGTTACTCTATCGTTGAACGCGAGCAGTACTTC.

The V gene is TRBV19, the J gene TRBJ2-1, with 7 bases matching TRBD1. Losses at the gene ends were 4 bases for V and 8 bases for J; bases not matched to a gene: 8. The CDR3 runs to 14 residues. Germline lookup yields CDR1 LNHDA and CDR2 SQIVND (reference sequence). The CDR3 DNA sequence: TGTGCCAGTAGTACCTACAGGGGTACGGATGAGCAGTTCTTC. Its translation: CASSTYRGTDEQFF.

The chain couples TRBV6-9 to TRBJ2-1; no firm D call. Germline assignment: CDR1 MNHGY and CDR2 SVAAGI. V shed 2 bases and J shed 0 bases, with 11 bases lying between them. The CDR3 covers 16 residues. CDR3 protein: CASSYAPGSSYNEQFF. CDR3 coding DNA: TGTGCCAGCAGTTATGCCCCCGGCAGCTCCTACAATGAGCAGTTCTTC.

The J gene is TRBJ1-3, the V gene TRBV30; 10 bases line up with TRBD1. The germline V gene encodes CDR1 GTSNPN and CDR2 SVGIG (reference sequence). The CDR3 spans 16 residues. Losses at the gene ends were 0 bases for V and 4 bases for J; bases not matched to a gene: 6. In DNA, the CDR3 is TGTGCCTGGAGTGTTCCAGGGACAGGGGCAGGAAACACCATATATTTT. This codes for CAWSVPGTGAGNTIYF.

This clone was detected only a few times. J is TRBJ2-2 and V is TRBV7-2; 11 nucleotides line up with TRBD2. The CDR3 sequence is 17 residues long. V lost 1 base to trimming and J lost 4 bases; unmatched junction nucleotides: 5. The germline gives CDR1 SGHTA, CDR2 FQGNSA. The chain's CDR3 is CASSLGLAGGVTGELFF. The DNA for the CDR3 is TGTGCCAGCAGCTTAGGCCTAGCGGGGGGAGTCACCGGGGAGCTGTTTTTT.

The chain recombines TRBV5-5 with TRBJ1-4; 8 bases are shared with TRBD1. Per the germline V gene, CDR1 is SGHKS and CDR2 is YYEKEE (reference sequence). This CDR3 has 15 residues. The junction had 9 bases not matched to a gene; V was cut back by 4 bases and J by 7 bases. In nucleotides, the CDR3 is TGTGCCAGCAGCCCCCGACAGGGGCAGGGTGAAAAACTGTTTTTT. As protein: CASSPRQGQGEKLFF.

The chain carries TRBV11-2 and TRBJ1-6; unclear D gene. Between the trimmed V and J ends, which lost 3 bases and 2 bases, there was a span of 2 bases. This CDR3 spans 13 amino acids. Germline CDR1 SGHAT, CDR2 FQNNGV. The CDR3 spells CASSFPYNSPLHF. In DNA form, the CDR3 reads TGTGCCAGCAGCTTTCCCTATAATTCACCCCTCCACTTT. Supplemented by reference TRBV11-2 and TRBJ1-6, the full variable domain reads EAGVAQSPRYKIIEKRQSVAFWCNPISGHATLYWYQQILGQGPKLLIQFQNNGVVDDSQLPKDRFSAERLKGVDSTLKIQPAKLEDSAVYLCASSFPYNSPLHFGNGTRLTVT.

The gene calls are TRBV30 and TRBJ2-5; 8 positions match TRBD2. The V gene end was trimmed by 0 bases and the J gene end by 4 bases; junction bases not matched to a gene: 4. The CDR3 extends over 14 amino acids. Germline values: CDR1 GTSNPN, CDR2 SVGIG (reference sequence). Here the CDR3 DNA reads TGTGCCTGGAGTGTAGGGGGACTAGGAGAGACCCAGTACTTC. Amino acid sequence: CAWSVGGLGETQYF.

The chain has TRBV19 and TRBJ1-6; D is unclear. Per germline, CDR1 LNHDA and CDR2 SQIVND (reference sequence). CDR3 size: 15 residues. Trimming shortened V by 5 bases and J by 6 bases, and 14 bases separated the two germline ends. This CDR3 is CASSLNPHGNSPLHF. The CDR3, as DNA: TGTGCCAGTAGTCTTAACCCCCACGGTAATTCACCCCTCCACTTT.

V usage is TRBV7-3 and J usage is TRBJ1-2; a possible D gene is TRBD1 (5 bases). This CDR3 has 13 residues. CDR1 is SGHTA and CDR2 is FQGTGA in the germline V gene. The V and J ends lost 2 bases and 6 bases respectively, with 10 bases between them. CDR3 amino acids: CASSLRGWDGYTF. The CDR3, as DNA: TGTGCCAGCAGCTTACGGGGGTGGGATGGCTACACCTTC.

J is TRBJ1-2 and V is TRBV5-5, with D maybe TRBD1 (6 bases). Germline V gives CDR1 SGHKS, CDR2 YYEKEE (reference sequence). The CDR3 totals 15 residues. V was clipped by 0 bases and J by 7 bases, with 16 bases between them. CDR3 sequence reads: CASSLAAGGAGGYTF. The CDR3 nucleotides are TGTGCCAGCAGCTTGGCCGCTGGGGGGGCTGGTGGCTACACCTTC.

The chain couples TRBV19 to TRBJ2-1; maybe TRBD1 (5 bases). Germline V gene sequence: CDR1 LNHDA, CDR2 SQIVND (reference sequence). Trimming removed 3 bases from V and 0 bases from J, with 12 bases in between. The CDR3 totals 16 residues. Here the CDR3 DNA reads TGTGCCAGTAGTATGATTCAGGGTCGCTCCTACAATGAGCAGTTCTTC. Its translation: CASSMIQGRSYNEQFF.